Below, 20 T cell receptor beta chains from the same sample are listed, as sequenced in a study of T cells after yellow fever vaccination. TCRdb reprocessed the 5' RACE reads via MiXCR and lists one record per CDR3 protein. The sample holds under 300,000 distinct CDR3 sequences, about 7% seen once. Sequencing was performed on CD4+ T cells sorted from PBMCs, taken 15 days after the yellow fever booster vaccination. Receptors originate from a man aged 30 to 45 who received the YFV17D yellow fever vaccine.

This clonotype showed up just a few times. The V gene is TRBV14, the J gene TRBJ1-1; 9 nucleotides match TRBD1. In germline, CDR1 is SGHDN, CDR2 FVKESK. There are 18 residues in the CDR3. Trimming at V came to 0 bases and at J to 4 bases, leaving 12 bases not matched to a gene. CDR3 protein: CASSQDLPGQGKSTEAFF. The DNA of the CDR3 is TGTGCCAGCAGCCAAGATCTTCCGGGACAGGGAAAAAGCACTGAAGCTTTCTTT.

The rearrangement links TRBV2 to TRBJ2-1; 11 nucleotides agree with TRBD2. The CDR3 covers 15 residues. Germline V gene lookup returns CDR1 SNHLY and CDR2 FYNNEI. V dropped 6 bases and J dropped 10; count of bases not matched to a gene: 11. CDR3 sequence reads: CASRANSGRAEEQFF. The CDR3 coding sequence is TGTGCCAGCAGAGCTAATAGCGGGAGGGCTGAGGAGCAGTTCTTC.

V gene TRBV6-2 or TRBV6-3 combines with J gene TRBJ2-2; 13 bases fit TRBD2. Germline V gene lookup returns CDR1 MNHEY and CDR2 SVGEGT. V trimming: 2 bases; J trimming: 0 bases; junction bases outside the gene matches: 12. The CDR3 is 21 residues long. The CDR3: CASSYTTTSGRPRSNTGELFF. The DNA of the CDR3 is TGTGCCAGCAGTTACACGACGACTAGCGGGAGGCCCCGATCGAACACCGGGGAGCTGTTTTTT.

This clonotype showed up many times. The rearrangement links TRBV20-1 to TRBJ2-1; 9 positions agree with TRBD2. Per germline, CDR1 DFQATT and CDR2 SNEGSKA (reference sequence). The J segment lost 3 bases and the V segment lost 1 base, leaving 7 bases of the junction unmatched. This CDR3 is built from 16 residues. The CDR3 spells CSARALTSGDYNEQFF. In nucleotides, the CDR3 is TGCAGTGCTAGAGCCCTGACTAGCGGCGACTACAATGAGCAGTTCTTC.

This clonotype was recorded many times. V gene TRBV5-1 combines with J gene TRBJ2-3; D remains unclear. The CDR3 has 12 residues. Germline V lookup: CDR1 SGHRS, CDR2 YFSETQ. Trimming pared 0 bases from V and 6 bases from J, leaving 5 bases between. The CDR3 loop reads CASSLARDTQYF. The CDR3 coding sequence is TGCGCCAGCAGCTTGGCAAGGGATACGCAGTATTTT.

This clonotype occurred a few times. The V call is TRBV10-1, the J call TRBJ2-5; D remains unclear. V was clipped by 6 bases and J by 6 bases, with 17 bases between them. This CDR3 spans 14 amino acids. Per germline, CDR1 WNHNN and CDR2 SYGVQD (reference sequence). The CDR3 sequence is CASSEAGPPKTQYF. In nucleotides, the CDR3 is TGCGCCAGCAGCGAGGCAGGCCCCCCGAAGACCCAGTACTTC.

This chain connects TRBV12-3 or TRBV12-4 to TRBJ2-7; D is unclear. V shed 5 bases and J shed 3 bases, with 14 bases lying between them. The CDR3 has 14 amino acids. The CDR3 region is CASSTSNQSYEQYF. The CDR3 nucleotides read TGTGCCAGCAGTACCTCTAATCAAAGCTACGAGCAGTACTTC.

This clonotype turned up a few times. The chain combines TRBV9 with TRBJ1-4; a possible D gene is TRBD1 (5 bases). This CDR3 comprises 12 residues. Germline lookup yields CDR1 SGDLS and CDR2 YYNGEE. Between the trimmed V and J ends, which lost 3 bases and 10 bases, there was a span of 10 bases. CDR3 coding DNA: TGTGCCAGCAGCGCCTGGGGGGGAAAACTGTTTTTT. It is translated as CASSAWGGKLFF.

A note on this clonotype: The junction shows a germline mismatch at one end, possibly a read error. The chain has TRBV12-3 or TRBV12-4 and TRBJ1-4, with D uncertain. This CDR3 comprises 14 residues. The CDR3 sequence: CASNSPPTNEKPFF. The CDR3 DNA sequence: TGTGCCAGCAACTCACCGCCAACTAATGAAAAACCGTTTTTT.

The CDR3 DNA is TGCGGGACTCATCTCACAGATACGCAGTATTTT. Amino acids: CGTHLTDTQYF. This sequence joins TRBV20-1 and TRBJ2-3; D may be TRBD2 (6 bases). In germline, CDR1 is DFQATT, CDR2 SNEGSKA (reference sequence). This CDR3 spans 11 amino acids.

V is TRBV7-2 and J is TRBJ1-4; a possible D gene is TRBD1 (5 bases). V lost 5 bases, J lost 6 bases, and 22 bases lay in between. Germline V CDR1 and CDR2: SGHTA, FQGNSA. The CDR3 totals 17 residues. CDR3 protein: CASSRSPLMTGDEKLFF. The DNA of the CDR3 is TGTGCCAGCAGCCGATCTCCTCTGATGACGGGGGATGAAAAACTGTTTTTT.

This clonotype turned up a few times. The V and J genes are TRBV5-1 and TRBJ2-5; 9 positions agree with TRBD1. This CDR3 is built from 15 residues. CDR1 is SGHRS, CDR2 YFSETQ, per germline. Trimming cost V 1 base and J 5 bases; bases outside gene matches: 6. The CDR3 DNA reads TGCGCCAGCAGCTTGATGGGACAGGGTAGGGAGACCCAGTACTTC. This gives the protein CASSLMGQGRETQYF.

This clonotype has ten or more counts. The DNA for the CDR3 is TGCAGTGCTCCTACGGGACTAGGTTTTAGGGAGCAGTACTTC. This encodes CSAPTGLGFREQYF. V is TRBV20-1 and J is TRBJ2-7; 8 bases are a match to TRBD2. Trimming took 5 bases from V and 7 from J; bases not matched to a gene: 13. The germline CDR1 and CDR2 sequences are DFQATT and SNEGSKA (reference sequence). This CDR3 has 14 amino acids.

This clonotype was counted only a few times. The chain employs TRBV4-2 and TRBJ2-5, with 12 bases aligning to TRBD2. The V gene end was trimmed by 3 bases and the J gene end by 4 bases; junction bases not matched to a gene: 3. Germline values: CDR1 LGHNA, CDR2 YNFKEQ. The CDR3 is 15 amino acids. CDR3 loop: CASSQTSGRVETQYF. Here the CDR3 DNA reads TGTGCCAGCAGCCAGACTAGCGGGAGAGTAGAGACCCAGTACTTC.

The table lists this clonotype with many counts. The rearrangement uses TRBV7-8 and TRBJ2-6, with D possibly TRBD1 on 5 matching bases. Trimming cost V 5 bases and J 0 bases, with 17 bases left between them. This CDR3 has 18 residues. CDR1 and CDR2 from the germline V gene are SGHVS and FQNEAQ. The CDR3 sequence: CASSVRQRRLSGANVLTF. CDR3 nucleotide sequence: TGTGCCAGCAGCGTCCGACAGAGAAGGCTCTCTGGGGCCAACGTCCTGACTTTC.

V gene TRBV15 combines with J gene TRBJ2-3; 13 bases agree with TRBD2. V was clipped by 4 bases and J by 4 bases; unmatched bases: 5. The CDR3 extends over 16 amino acids. Germline CDR1 LNHNV, CDR2 YYDKDF (reference sequence). The DNA of the CDR3 is TGTGCCACCAGCAAAGGACTAGCGGGAGAGTCAGATACGCAGTATTTT. Residues: CATSKGLAGESDTQYF.

In its sample, this clonotype was seen many times. The chain carries TRBV10-3 and TRBJ2-1; a possible D gene is TRBD2 (6 bases). The CDR3 sequence is 15 residues long. V was pared by 8 bases and J by 5 bases, with 19 bases between. Germline CDR1 is ENHRY and CDR2 is SYGVKD. The CDR3 nucleotides are TGTGCCATCCGCGCTACTAGAACGGGGGACAATGAGCAGTTCTTC. Translation: CAIRATRTGDNEQFF.

J is TRBJ2-7 and V is TRBV11-1, with a weak D call TRBD1 (5 bases). Between the trimmed V and J ends, which lost 4 bases and 3 bases, there was a span of 25 bases. The germline V gene encodes CDR1 SGHAT and CDR2 FQDESV (reference sequence). This CDR3 has 18 residues. The CDR3 coding sequence is TGTGCCAGCAGCTCCTTACCTTCGACCGACAGTCCCTACTACGAGCAGTACTTC. It yields the protein CASSSLPSTDSPYYEQYF. The whole variable domain, filled in from reference TRBV11-1 and TRBJ2-7, reads EAEVAQSPRYKITEKSQAVAFWCDPISGHATLYWYRQILGQGPELLVQFQDESVVDDSQLPKDRFSAERLKGVDSTLKIQPAELGDSAMYLCASSSLPSTDSPYYEQYFGPGTRLTVT.

In this sample, this clonotype turned up a few times. The chain couples TRBV5-1 to TRBJ2-3; the D gene is possibly TRBD1 (6 bases). The CDR3 spans 16 residues. Germline-derived CDR1 and CDR2 are SGHRS and YFSETQ. The ends were cut back, 2 bases at V and 4 bases at J, with 17 bases in the middle. The CDR3 is CASSFRPTGNADTQYF. CDR3 in DNA: TGCGCCAGCAGCTTCAGACCGACAGGCAACGCAGATACGCAGTATTTT.

This clonotype was observed at least ten times. The chain recombines TRBV6-5 with TRBJ2-5; D may be TRBD1 or TRBD2 (5 bases each). The CDR3 spans 15 residues. V lost 2 bases and J lost 7, with 17 bases in between. CDR1 is MNHEY, CDR2 SVGAGI, per germline. For the CDR3, the DNA is TGTGCCAGCAGTTACATAGGGGTCGCACGGGGGACCCAGTACTTC. Translating gives CASSYIGVARGTQYF.